Listed below are T cell receptor beta chains from one sample, sequenced in a study of Graves' ophthalmopathy and Graves' hyperthyroidism. TCRdb itself ran the multiplex PCR reads through MiXCR, one entry per CDR3 protein. Here the sample spans some 350,000 distinct CDR3 sequences, approximately 18% being singletons. The specimen was peripheral blood. These receptors all come from an adult woman with stable Graves' hyperthyroidism. The CDR3 runs from the conserved cysteine through the conserved F or W. D genes are given only for firm matches. The size of a clone is reported for some rows only, either as once, few or many, or as a class for expanded clones.

j_call	v_call	d_call	clone_size	cdr3_aa	cdr3_nt
TRBJ2-2	TRBV12-3/TRBV12-4	NA	many	CASRPDRSTGELFF	TGTGCCAGCAGACCCGACAGGTCCACCGGGGAGCTGTTTTTT
TRBJ1-6	TRBV12-3/TRBV12-4	NA	once	CASRLSNNSPLHF	TGTGCCAGCAGACTCAGTAATAATTCACCCCTCCACTTT
TRBJ2-7	TRBV6-5	NA	many	CASSPSGIYEQYF	TGTGCCAGCAGTCCCTCGGGGATATACGAGCAGTACTTC
TRBJ1-1	TRBV20-1	TRBD1	many	CSAREGQGTEAFF	TGCAGTGCTAGAGAAGGACAGGGGACTGAAGCTTTCTTT
TRBJ1-2	TRBV6-4	NA	NA	CASSDNQNYGYTF	TGTGCCAGCAGTGATAACCAAAACTATGGCTACACCTTC
TRBJ2-5	TRBV28	NA	NA	CASSPFIGRDTRYQETQYF	TGTGCCAGCAGTCCCTTTATTGGTCGAGACACAAGGTACCAAGAGACCCAGTACTTC
TRBJ1-1	TRBV6-1	NA	NA	CASSELGGTEAFF	TGTGCCAGCAGTGAATTGGGGGGGACTGAAGCTTTCTTT
TRBJ1-2	TRBV25-1	NA	many	CASSGGGGYTF	TGTGCCAGCAGTGGCGGGGGTGGCTACACCTTC
TRBJ2-2	TRBV29-1	NA	medium-sized	CSGTSQRGELFF	TGCAGCGGAACTAGTCAACGCGGGGAGCTGTTTTTT
TRBJ1-5	TRBV12-3/TRBV12-4	NA	NA	CASKAGSNVGPQHF	TGTGCCAGCAAGGCAGGGTCTAATGTTGGCCCCCAGCATTTT
TRBJ1-2	TRBV6-5	NA	many	CASSYFSGDGYTF	TGTGCCAGCAGCTATTTTTCAGGGGATGGCTACACCTTC
TRBJ2-7	TRBV12-3/TRBV12-4	TRBD2	many	CASRRARGTSTYEQYF	TGTGCCAGCAGGCGTGCAAGAGGGACTAGCACCTACGAGCAGTACTTC
TRBJ2-5	TRBV13	TRBD1	few	CASSLFGTGETQYF	TGTGCCAGCAGCTTATTTGGGACAGGAGAGACCCAGTACTTC
TRBJ1-2	TRBV20-1	TRBD1	many	CSASTGVVRGYTF	TGCAGTGCTAGTACAGGGGTAGTTCGCGGCTACACCTTC
TRBJ1-2	TRBV12-3/TRBV12-4	NA	NA	CASRKQGLAWNYGYTF	TGTGCCAGCAGAAAACAGGGCTTGGCGTGGAACTATGGCTACACCTTC
TRBJ2-7	TRBV12-3/TRBV12-4	NA	NA	CASSLSIGSYDQYF	TGTGCCAGCAGTTTAAGTATCGGGAGCTACGATCAGTACTTC
TRBJ2-7	TRBV6-2/TRBV6-3	NA	NA	CASSYDSVVYEQYF	TGTGCCAGCAGTTACGACAGCGTGGTGTACGAGCAGTACTTC
TRBJ2-3	TRBV6-4	NA	NA	CASSARLDPTDTQYF	TGTGCCAGCAGTGCTCGGCTAGACCCAACAGATACGCAGTATTTT
TRBJ2-6	TRBV4-3	NA	NA	CASSQDIFGQGLFSGANVLTF	TGCGCCAGCAGCCAGGACATTTTTGGACAAGGACTCTTCTCTGGGGCCAACGTCCTGACTTTC
TRBJ1-5	TRBV28	NA	NA	CASIKMTRRFNQPQHF	TGTGCCAGCATAAAAATGACAAGGAGGTTCAATCAGCCCCAGCATTTT
TRBJ2-5	TRBV6-2/TRBV6-3	NA	many	CASSRWESGTQYF	TGTGCCAGCAGTAGGTGGGAATCGGGGACCCAGTACTTC
TRBJ1-1	TRBV7-9	TRBD1	many	CASSLTGMNTEAFF	TGTGCCAGCAGTTTGACAGGGATGAACACTGAAGCTTTCTTT
TRBJ1-1	TRBV20-1	NA	many	CSARDGNPTTEAFF	TGCAGTGCTCGCGACGGGAACCCAACCACTGAAGCTTTCTTT
TRBJ2-5	TRBV25-1	TRBD2	many	CASSESLAGVGETQYF	TGTGCCAGCAGTGAATCGCTAGCGGGAGTAGGAGAGACCCAGTACTTC
TRBJ1-1	TRBV6-1	TRBD1	NA	CASSMAGGSTEAFF	TGTGCCAGCAGCATGGCAGGGGGATCCACTGAAGCTTTCTTT
TRBJ2-5	TRBV20-1	NA	many	CSARDFAGGETQYF	TGCAGTGCTAGAGATTTTGCAGGGGGGGAGACCCAGTACTTC
TRBJ2-2	TRBV6-2/TRBV6-3	NA	many	CASSYWEANTGELFF	TGTGCCAGCAGTTACTGGGAAGCGAACACCGGGGAGCTGTTTTTT
TRBJ1-1	TRBV6-5	NA	many	CASSYSQYQGPPAFF	TGTGCCAGCAGTTACTCACAGTACCAGGGGCCCCCAGCTTTCTTT
TRBJ1-3	TRBV12-3/TRBV12-4	TRBD1	many	CASSWDSVDLNTIYF	TGTGCCAGCAGCTGGGACAGTGTGGATTTAAACACCATATATTTT
TRBJ2-2	TRBV6-1	NA	medium-sized	CASSEGFETGELFF	TGTGCCAGCAGTGAAGGCTTTGAGACCGGGGAGCTGTTTTTT
TRBJ2-7	TRBV15	NA	many	CATSRDRGYEQYF	TGTGCCACCAGCAGAGATAGGGGCTACGAGCAGTACTTC
TRBJ1-5	TRBV28	NA	many	CASRPPQGLRGNQPQHF	TGTGCCAGCAGACCCCCACAGGGCCTTCGGGGCAATCAGCCCCAGCATTTT
TRBJ1-1	TRBV11-2	NA	many	CASSPRGRGRTEAFF	TGTGCCAGCAGCCCAAGGGGTCGAGGGCGCACTGAAGCTTTCTTT
TRBJ2-7	TRBV12-3/TRBV12-4	TRBD2	many	CASSPGDGGSLYYEQYF	TGTGCCAGCAGCCCCGGGGACGGCGGGAGCCTATACTACGAGCAGTACTTC
TRBJ1-1	TRBV27	NA	many	CASSFKSYAEAFF	TGTGCCAGCAGTTTCAAGAGTTACGCTGAAGCTTTCTTT
TRBJ2-7	TRBV7-2	NA	many	CASSAQANSYEQYF	TGTGCCAGCAGCGCACAGGCCAACTCCTACGAGCAGTACTTC
TRBJ1-1	TRBV19	NA	many	CASSPTGVTEAFF	TGTGCCAGTAGTCCGACTGGGGTGACTGAAGCTTTCTTT
TRBJ1-5	TRBV19	NA	many	CASSQIPGQINQPQHF	TGTGCCAGTAGTCAAATCCCCGGACAGATCAATCAGCCCCAGCATTTT